One sample yielded the 22 T cell receptor beta chains listed below, sequenced in a study of T cell responses to AZD1222 COVID-19 vaccine. Assay: immunoSEQ multiplex PCR; the TCRdb copy retains only in-frame clones and omits some. The table has roughly 120,000 clones, 70% to 90% seen once; the top ten hold under 3.5%. This specimen was peripheral blood, taken on day 0 of AZD1222 vaccination. These receptors originate from an adult in good health.

This clone was recorded only once. One end of the junction is discordant with germline, which a read error may explain. The chain recombines TRBV12-3 or TRBV12-4 with TRBJ1-2; no firm D call. This CDR3 has 13 residues. CDR3 coding DNA: TGTGCCAGCAGTTTAATTGGAGGGCTCCCGCCGGCCTTC. It encodes CASSLIGGLPPAF.

This clone was observed a few times. The rearrangement joins TRBV5-6 to TRBJ2-7, with 9 bases aligning to TRBD1. The CDR3 totals 16 residues. CDR1 SGHDT and CDR2 YYEEEE come from the germline V gene. The J segment lost 4 bases and the V segment lost 1 base, leaving 9 bases of the junction unmatched. The chain's CDR3 is CASSLLLTGGSYEQYF. The CDR3 DNA follows: TGTGCCAGCAGCTTGCTATTGACAGGGGGTTCTTACGAGCAGTACTTC.

The chain joins TRBV5-4 to TRBJ2-7; a possible D gene is TRBD2 (6 bases). Germline CDR1 and CDR2: SGHNT and YYREEE (reference sequence). Between the trimmed V and J ends, which lost 4 bases and 0 bases, there was a span of 14 bases. The CDR3 runs 15 residues. The CDR3 spells CASSPDAGSSYEQYF. CDR3 DNA sequence: TGTGCCAGCAGCCCAGACGCGGGGAGCTCCTACGAGCAGTACTTC.

The J gene is TRBJ1-1, the V gene TRBV4-3; D is unclear. Deletions cut 0 bases from V and 3 bases from J, with 8 bases between. The CDR3 totals 14 residues. The germline gives CDR1 LGHNA, CDR2 YSLEER. The CDR3 coding sequence is TGCGCCAGCAGCCAAGATACACGAGACACTGAAGCTTTCTTT. Its protein product is CASSQDTRDTEAFF.

The chain carries TRBV5-1 and TRBJ1-2; 10 positions match TRBD1. Per the germline V gene, CDR1 is SGHRS and CDR2 is YFSETQ. The V and J ends lost 0 bases and 4 bases, in that order; junction bases with no gene match: 3. The CDR3 totals 15 residues. CDR3 DNA: TGCGCCAGCAGCTTGGAGGGACAGGGGCTCTATGGCTACACCTTC. This sequence encodes CASSLEGQGLYGYTF.

The chain joins TRBV18 to TRBJ1-3, with D possibly matching TRBD1 (5 bases). The ends were cut back, 4 bases at V and 1 base at J, with 8 bases in the middle. The CDR3 sequence is 14 residues long. CDR1 KGHSH and CDR2 LQKENI come from the germline V gene. CDR3 protein: CASSLDRSGNTIYF. CDR3 nucleotide sequence: TGTGCCAGCTCACTAGACAGATCTGGAAACACCATATATTTT.

The chain has TRBV5-4 and TRBJ1-1; possible D gene TRBD1, 6 bases. Trimming left V 4 bases short and J 1 base short, with 8 bases between. Germline CDR1 is SGHNT and CDR2 is YYREEE (reference sequence). The CDR3 runs to 13 residues. This CDR3 is CASSVTGNTEAFF. As DNA, the CDR3 is TGTGCCAGCAGCGTGACAGGGAACACTGAAGCTTTCTTT. Using reference TRBV5-4 and TRBJ1-1 for the parts outside the CDR3, the full variable domain is ETGVTQSPTHLIKTRGQQVTLRCSSQSGHNTVSWYQQALGQGPQFIFQYYREEENGRGNFPPRFSGLQFPNYSSELNVNALELDDSALYLCASSVTGNTEAFFGQGTRLTVV.

The chain joins TRBV19 to TRBJ1-5; 8 positions agree with TRBD1. Trimming cost V 4 bases and J 5 bases; bases outside gene matches: 7. CDR1 is LNHDA, CDR2 SQIVND, per germline (reference sequence). This CDR3 spans 15 amino acids. CDR3 region: CASSNQGAQDQPQHF. Here the CDR3 DNA reads TGTGCCAGTAGTAACCAGGGGGCGCAGGATCAGCCCCAGCATTTT.

In DNA form, the CDR3 reads TGTGCCAGCAGCTCTATTCGGGCGAGAGTGCAGGGGGAGCAGTTCTTC. Translating it yields CASSSIRARVQGEQFF. The chain employs TRBV3-1 (or the pseudogene TRBV3-2) and TRBJ2-1; D is possibly TRBD1 (6 bases). Trimming left V 5 bases short and J 10 bases short, with 24 bases between. The CDR3 has 16 amino acids. The germline gives CDR1 LGHDT, CDR2 YNNKEL (reference sequence).

The rearrangement uses TRBV7-2 and TRBJ1-1; maybe TRBD1 (5 bases). This CDR3 spans 13 amino acids. Germline CDR1 SGHTA, CDR2 FQGNSA. Trimming left V 0 bases short and J 5 bases short, with 7 bases between. The CDR3 here is CASSLARGTEAFF. For the CDR3, the DNA is TGTGCCAGCAGCTTAGCAAGGGGAACTGAAGCTTTCTTT.

The chain employs TRBV7-9 and TRBJ2-5, with D maybe TRBD2 (6 bases). CDR1 and CDR2 from the germline V gene are SEHNR and FQNEAQ (reference sequence). V gave up 3 bases and J gave up 4 bases, with 12 bases separating them. CDR3 length: 14 residues. Here the CDR3 reads CASSLSLSGETQYF. The CDR3 nucleotides are TGTGCCAGCAGCTTGTCCCTTAGCGGAGAGACCCAGTACTTC.

The chain has TRBV19 and TRBJ2-1, with a tentative D call TRBD2 (6 bases). Germline values: CDR1 LNHDA, CDR2 SQIVND (reference sequence). Trimming removed 10 bases at V and 8 bases at J, with 27 bases between. The CDR3 consists of 16 residues. The CDR3 nucleotides are TGTGCCACCCTAGGCCTGACTAGTGGGTCGGGGCATGAGCAGTTCTTC. Translation gives CATLGLTSGSGHEQFF.

The V call is TRBV28, the J call TRBJ1-4; 10 nucleotides agree with TRBD1. Germline loops: CDR1 MDHEN, CDR2 SYDVKM. The CDR3 totals 16 residues. V gave up 6 bases and J gave up 4 bases; unmatched junction bases: 8. The CDR3 DNA reads TGTGCCAGCAGCCAAAGGACAGGGGGTCTTAATGAAAAACTGTTTTTT. Translation: CASSQRTGGLNEKLFF.

The J gene is TRBJ2-5, the V gene TRBV30; 10 bases agree with TRBD1. The V and J ends lost 4 bases and 4 bases, in that order; junction bases with no gene match: 6. CDR1 is GTSNPN and CDR2 is SVGIG in the germline V gene (reference sequence). CDR3 length: 14 amino acids. The CDR3 DNA sequence: TGTGCCTGGAATCCGGGACAGGGGTCAGAGACCCAGTACTTC. Its protein product is CAWNPGQGSETQYF. The variable domain in full, with the rest retrieved from reference TRBV30 and TRBJ2-5, is SQTIHQWPATLVQPVGSPLSLECTVEGTSNPNLYWYRQAAGRGLQLLFYSVGIGQISSEVPQNLSASRPQDRQFILSSKKLLLSDSGFYLCAWNPGQGSETQYFGPGTRLLVL.

Comments on this clone: A junction end diverges from the germline sequence, so it may reflect a read error. This chain joins TRBV7-7 and TRBJ2-5; D is undetermined. This CDR3 is 12 amino acids long. CDR1 and CDR2 from the germline V gene are SSHAT and FNYEAQ (reference sequence). CDR3 sequence: CASSFEGETQYF. DNA of the CDR3: TGTGCTAGCAGCTTTGAAGGAGAGACCCAGTACTTC.

The gene calls are TRBV15 and TRBJ1-4, with 8 bases fitting TRBD1. CDR3 length: 16 amino acids. V lost 3 bases to trimming and J lost 5 bases; unmatched junction nucleotides: 8. The germline V gene encodes CDR1 LNHNV and CDR2 YYDKDF (reference sequence). This CDR3 is CATSRRWTGQNEKLFF. The CDR3 DNA sequence: TGTGCCACCAGCAGGCGATGGACAGGGCAAAATGAAAAACTGTTTTTT.

The gene calls are TRBV5-6 and TRBJ2-5; the D gene could be TRBD1 or TRBD2 (5 bases each). Germline CDR1 and CDR2: SGHDT and YYEEEE. V lost 0 bases to trimming and J lost 4 bases, with 10 bases between them. The CDR3 totals 14 residues. CDR3 amino acids: CASSLVGERETQYF. DNA of the CDR3: TGTGCCAGCAGCTTGGTAGGGGAGAGAGAGACCCAGTACTTC.

The gene calls are TRBV18 and TRBJ2-2; 7 bases map to TRBD2. V lost 4 bases to trimming and J lost 2 bases; unmatched junction nucleotides: 4. Germline CDR1 and CDR2: KGHSH and LQKENI. The CDR3 is 15 amino acids. The CDR3 spells CASSRRESNTGELFF. The CDR3 DNA reads as TGTGCCAGCTCACGGCGGGAGAGCAACACCGGGGAGCTGTTTTTT.

This clone appeared a single time. The CDR3 nucleotides are TGCGCCAGCAGCTTGGACGGGGGGGCCGTAAATGAGCAGTTCTTC. It encodes CASSLDGGAVNEQFF. The rearrangement links TRBV5-1 to TRBJ2-1; 8 bases align to TRBD2. Looked up from germline, CDR1 is SGHRS and CDR2 is YFSETQ. Germline trimming cut 0 bases from V and 7 bases from J; bases unmatched to any gene: 6. CDR3 length equals 15 residues. Full variable domain (rest looked up from reference TRBV5-1 and TRBJ2-1): KAGVTQTPRYLIKTRGQQVTLSCSPISGHRSVSWYQQTPGQGLQFLFEYFSETQRNKGNFPGRFSGRQFSNSRSEMNVSTLELGDSALYLCASSLDGGAVNEQFFGPGTRLTVL.

At least ten counts were recorded for this clone. The chain has TRBV5-1 and TRBJ2-7; 9 positions agree with TRBD1. The germline CDR1 and CDR2 sequences are SGHRS and YFSETQ. Trimming removed 4 bases from V and 6 bases from J; junction bases left unmatched: 8. CDR3 length equals 14 residues. The DNA of the CDR3 is TGCGCCAGCAGCAGCACAATGGGACAGGGCGAGCAGTACTTC. As protein: CASSSTMGQGEQYF.

V usage is TRBV6-5 and J usage is TRBJ1-4; D possibly corresponds to TRBD1 (5 bases). Trimming stripped 5 bases from V and 8 bases from J, with 18 bases between. The length of the CDR3 is 15 residues. The germline V gene encodes CDR1 MNHEY and CDR2 SVGAGI. Here the CDR3 reads CASSPLQGRLEKLFF. The CDR3 DNA is TGTGCCAGCAGTCCCCTTCAGGGCAGATTGGAAAAACTGTTTTTT.

The rearrangement joins TRBV9 to TRBJ1-2; D gene uncertain. CDR1 is SGDLS, CDR2 YYNGEE, per germline. This CDR3 region has 12 residues. Deletions cut 2 bases from V and 3 bases from J, with 5 bases between. The CDR3, as DNA: TGTGCCAGCAGCGTTGCAGACTATGGCTACACCTTC. Translated: CASSVADYGYTF. The full variable domain, completed using reference TRBV9 and TRBJ1-2, is DSGVTQTPKHLITATGQRVTLRCSPRSGDLSVYWYQQSLDQGLQFLIQYYNGEERAKGNILERFSAQQFPDLHSELNLSSLELGDSALYFCASSVADYGYTFGSGTRLTVV.